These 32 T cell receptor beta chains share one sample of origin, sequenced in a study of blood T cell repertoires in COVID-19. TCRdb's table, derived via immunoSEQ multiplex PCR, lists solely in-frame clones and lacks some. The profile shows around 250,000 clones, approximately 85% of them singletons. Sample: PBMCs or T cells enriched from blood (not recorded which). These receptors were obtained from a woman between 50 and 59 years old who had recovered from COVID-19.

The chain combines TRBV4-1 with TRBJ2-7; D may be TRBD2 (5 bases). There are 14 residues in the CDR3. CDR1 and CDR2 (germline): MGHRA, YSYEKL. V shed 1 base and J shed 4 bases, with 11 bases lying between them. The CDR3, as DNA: TGCGCCAGCAGCCAAGGTTCTAGCAGTTACGAGCAGTACTTC. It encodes CASSQGSSSYEQYF.

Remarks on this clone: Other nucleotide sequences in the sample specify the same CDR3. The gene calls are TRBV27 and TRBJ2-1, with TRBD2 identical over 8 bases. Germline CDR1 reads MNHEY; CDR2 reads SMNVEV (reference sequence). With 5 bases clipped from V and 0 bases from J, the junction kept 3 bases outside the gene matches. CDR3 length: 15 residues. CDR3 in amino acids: CASSPRGGSYNEQFF. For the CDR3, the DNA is TGTGCCAGCAGTCCACGGGGGGGCTCCTACAATGAGCAGTTCTTC.

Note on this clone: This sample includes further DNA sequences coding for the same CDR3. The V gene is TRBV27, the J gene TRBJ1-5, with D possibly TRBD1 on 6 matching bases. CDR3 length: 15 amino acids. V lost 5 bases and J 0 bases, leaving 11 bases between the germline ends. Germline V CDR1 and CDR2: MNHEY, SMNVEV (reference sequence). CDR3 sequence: CASSDRSYSNQPQHF. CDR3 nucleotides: TGTGCCAGCAGTGACAGGAGCTATAGCAATCAGCCCCAGCATTTT.

CDR3 sequence: CASSDRREDKRDEQFF. CDR3 coding DNA: TGTGCCAGCAGCGATAGGCGGGAGGATAAACGAGATGAGCAGTTCTTC. The V and J genes are TRBV3-1 (or the pseudogene TRBV3-2) and TRBJ2-1, with 8 bases matching TRBD2. Germline CDR1 is LGHDT and CDR2 is YNNKEL (reference sequence). The CDR3 extends over 16 amino acids. The V gene end was trimmed by 5 bases and the J gene end by 8 bases; junction bases not matched to a gene: 14.

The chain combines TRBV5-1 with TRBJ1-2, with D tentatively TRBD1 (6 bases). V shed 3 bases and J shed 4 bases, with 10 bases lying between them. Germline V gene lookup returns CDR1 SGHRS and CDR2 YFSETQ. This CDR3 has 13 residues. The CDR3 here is CASSSQGFYGYTF. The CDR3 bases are TGCGCCAGCAGCTCACAGGGATTCTATGGCTACACCTTC.

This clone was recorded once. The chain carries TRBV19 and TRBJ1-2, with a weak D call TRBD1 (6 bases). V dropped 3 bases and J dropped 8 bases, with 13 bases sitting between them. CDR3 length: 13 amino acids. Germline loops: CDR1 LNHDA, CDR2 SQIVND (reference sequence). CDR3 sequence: CASSIQGPRGYTF. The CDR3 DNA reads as TGTGCCAGTAGTATCCAGGGGCCTCGAGGCTACACCTTC.

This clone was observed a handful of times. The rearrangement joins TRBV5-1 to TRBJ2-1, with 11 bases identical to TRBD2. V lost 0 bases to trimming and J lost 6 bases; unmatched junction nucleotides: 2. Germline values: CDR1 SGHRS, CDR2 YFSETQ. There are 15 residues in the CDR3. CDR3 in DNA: TGCGCCAGCAGCTTGGAACTAGCGGGAGCCAATGAGCAGTTCTTC. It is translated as CASSLELAGANEQFF.

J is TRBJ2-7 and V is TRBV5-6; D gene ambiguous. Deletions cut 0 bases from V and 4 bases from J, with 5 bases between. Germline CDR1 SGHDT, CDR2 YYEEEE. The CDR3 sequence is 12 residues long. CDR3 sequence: CASSLEQYEQYF. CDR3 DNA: TGTGCCAGCAGCTTGGAGCAATACGAGCAGTACTTC. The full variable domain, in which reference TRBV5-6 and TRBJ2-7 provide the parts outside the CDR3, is DAGVTQSPTHLIKTRGQQVTLRCSPKSGHDTVSWYQQALGQGPQFIFQYYEEEERQRGNFPDRFSGHQFPNYSSELNVNALLLGDSALYLCASSLEQYEQYFGPGTRLTVT.

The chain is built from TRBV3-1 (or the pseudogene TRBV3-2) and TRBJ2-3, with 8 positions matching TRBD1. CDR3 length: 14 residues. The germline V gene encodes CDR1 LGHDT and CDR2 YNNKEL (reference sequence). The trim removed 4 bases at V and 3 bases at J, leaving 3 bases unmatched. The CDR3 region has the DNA TGTGCCAGCAGCCTCCGACAGGGGACAGATACGCAGTATTTT. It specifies CASSLRQGTDTQYF.

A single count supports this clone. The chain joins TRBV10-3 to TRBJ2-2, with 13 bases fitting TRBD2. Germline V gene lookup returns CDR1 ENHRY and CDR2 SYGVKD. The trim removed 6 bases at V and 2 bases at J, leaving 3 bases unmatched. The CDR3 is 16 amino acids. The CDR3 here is CAIRKGLAGNTGELFF. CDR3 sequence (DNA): TGTGCCATCAGGAAGGGACTAGCGGGAAACACCGGGGAGCTGTTTTTT.

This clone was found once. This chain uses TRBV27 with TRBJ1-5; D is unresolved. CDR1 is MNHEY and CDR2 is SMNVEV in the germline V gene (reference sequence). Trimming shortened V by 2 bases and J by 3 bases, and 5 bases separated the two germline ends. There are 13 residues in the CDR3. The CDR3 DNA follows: TGTGCCAGCAGTTTAAGACTCAATCAGCCCCAGCATTTT. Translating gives CASSLRLNQPQHF.

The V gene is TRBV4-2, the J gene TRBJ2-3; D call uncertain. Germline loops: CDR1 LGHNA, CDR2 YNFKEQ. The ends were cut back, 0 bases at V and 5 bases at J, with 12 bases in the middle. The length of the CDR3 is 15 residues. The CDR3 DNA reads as TGTGCCAGCAGCCAAGACCCGAGACCGGGAGATACGCAGTATTTT. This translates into CASSQDPRPGDTQYF.

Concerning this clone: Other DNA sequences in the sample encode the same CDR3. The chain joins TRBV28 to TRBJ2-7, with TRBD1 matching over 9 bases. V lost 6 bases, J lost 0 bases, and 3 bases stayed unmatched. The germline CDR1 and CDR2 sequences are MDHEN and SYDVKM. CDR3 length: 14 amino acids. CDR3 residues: CASRTGGSSYEQYF. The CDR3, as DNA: TGTGCCAGCAGGACAGGGGGAAGCTCCTACGAGCAGTACTTC.

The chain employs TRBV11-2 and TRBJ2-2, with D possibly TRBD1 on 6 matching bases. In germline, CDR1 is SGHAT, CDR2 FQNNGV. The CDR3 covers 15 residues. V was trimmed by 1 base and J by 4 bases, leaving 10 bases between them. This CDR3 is CASSLALGGTGELFF. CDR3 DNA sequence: TGTGCCAGCAGCTTAGCCTTAGGGGGCACCGGGGAGCTGTTTTTT.

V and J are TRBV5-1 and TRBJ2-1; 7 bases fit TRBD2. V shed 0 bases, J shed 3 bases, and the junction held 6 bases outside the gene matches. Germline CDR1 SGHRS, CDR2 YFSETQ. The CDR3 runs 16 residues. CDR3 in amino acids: CASSLASSGNYNEQFF. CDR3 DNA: TGCGCCAGCAGCTTGGCGTCGAGCGGGAACTACAATGAGCAGTTCTTC.

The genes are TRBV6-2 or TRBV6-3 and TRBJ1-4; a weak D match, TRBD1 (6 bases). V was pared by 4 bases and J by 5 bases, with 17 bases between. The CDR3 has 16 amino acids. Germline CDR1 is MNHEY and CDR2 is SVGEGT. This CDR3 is CASSSQRQASNEKLFF. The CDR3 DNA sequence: TGTGCCAGCAGTTCACAGCGACAGGCTTCGAATGAAAAACTGTTTTTT.

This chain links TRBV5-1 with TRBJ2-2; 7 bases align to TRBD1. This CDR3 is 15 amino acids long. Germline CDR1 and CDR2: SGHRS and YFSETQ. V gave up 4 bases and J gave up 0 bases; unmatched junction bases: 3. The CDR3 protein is CASSRDRANTGELFF. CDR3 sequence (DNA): TGCGCCAGCAGCAGAGACAGGGCGAACACCGGGGAGCTGTTTTTT.

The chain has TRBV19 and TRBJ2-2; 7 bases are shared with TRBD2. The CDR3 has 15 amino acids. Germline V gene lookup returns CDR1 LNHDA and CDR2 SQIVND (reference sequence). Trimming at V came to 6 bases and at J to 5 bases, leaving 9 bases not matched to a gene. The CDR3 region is CASRSGGRETGELFF. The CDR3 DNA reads TGTGCCAGTAGAAGCGGAGGGAGGGAAACCGGGGAGCTGTTTTTT.

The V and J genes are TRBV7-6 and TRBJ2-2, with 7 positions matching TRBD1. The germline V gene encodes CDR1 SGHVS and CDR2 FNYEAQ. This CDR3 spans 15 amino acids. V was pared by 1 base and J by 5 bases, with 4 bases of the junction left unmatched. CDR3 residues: CASSLGTGVTGELFF. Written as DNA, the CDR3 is TGTGCCAGCAGCTTAGGGACAGGAGTAACCGGGGAGCTGTTTTTT.

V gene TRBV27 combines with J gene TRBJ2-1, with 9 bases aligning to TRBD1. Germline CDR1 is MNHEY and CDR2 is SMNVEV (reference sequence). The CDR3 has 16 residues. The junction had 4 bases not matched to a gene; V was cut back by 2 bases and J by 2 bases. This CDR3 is CASSLEGTGTYNEQFF. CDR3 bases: TGTGCCAGCAGTTTAGAAGGGACAGGGACCTACAATGAGCAGTTCTTC.

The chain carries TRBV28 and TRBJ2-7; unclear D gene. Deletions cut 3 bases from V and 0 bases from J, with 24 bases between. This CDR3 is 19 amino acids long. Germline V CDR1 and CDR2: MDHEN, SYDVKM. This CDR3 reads CASSFVVDYLRLSSYEQYF. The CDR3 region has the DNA TGTGCCAGCAGTTTTGTGGTTGATTACTTACGTCTGAGCTCCTACGAGCAGTACTTC. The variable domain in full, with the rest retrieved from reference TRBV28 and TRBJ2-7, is DVKVTQSSRYLVKRTGEKVFLECVQDMDHENMFWYRQDPGLGLRLIYFSYDVKMKEKGDIPEGYSVSREKKERFSLILESASTNQTSMYLCASSFVVDYLRLSSYEQYFGPGTRLTVT.

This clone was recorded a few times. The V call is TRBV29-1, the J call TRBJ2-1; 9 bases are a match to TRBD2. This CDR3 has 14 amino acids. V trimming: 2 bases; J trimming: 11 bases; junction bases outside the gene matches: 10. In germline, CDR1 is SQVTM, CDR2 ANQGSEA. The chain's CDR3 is CSVEFSSGNFQQFF. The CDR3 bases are TGCAGCGTTGAATTCTCTAGCGGGAACTTCCAGCAGTTCTTC.

The CDR3 DNA sequence: TGTGCCAGCAGCGAAGGGGGATGGGAAAAACTGTTTTTT. It encodes CASSEGGWEKLFF. This rearrangement joins TRBV28 to TRBJ1-4, with D tentatively TRBD1 (6 bases). The CDR3 is 13 amino acids. From germline, CDR1 is MDHEN and CDR2 SYDVKM. V dropped 6 bases and J dropped 8 bases, with 13 bases sitting between them.

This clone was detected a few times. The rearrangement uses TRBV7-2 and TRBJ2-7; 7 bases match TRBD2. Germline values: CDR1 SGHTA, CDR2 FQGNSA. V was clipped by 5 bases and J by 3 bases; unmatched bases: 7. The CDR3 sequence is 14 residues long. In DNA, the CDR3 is TGTGCCAGCAGCCCTCCGGGACTAAACTACGAGCAGTACTTC. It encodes CASSPPGLNYEQYF.

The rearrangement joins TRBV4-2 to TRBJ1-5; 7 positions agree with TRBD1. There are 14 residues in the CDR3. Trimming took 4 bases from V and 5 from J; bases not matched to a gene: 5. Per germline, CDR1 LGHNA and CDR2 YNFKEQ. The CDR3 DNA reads TGTGCCAGCAGCCTGACAGGGTGGGATCAGCCCCAGCATTTT. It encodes CASSLTGWDQPQHF.

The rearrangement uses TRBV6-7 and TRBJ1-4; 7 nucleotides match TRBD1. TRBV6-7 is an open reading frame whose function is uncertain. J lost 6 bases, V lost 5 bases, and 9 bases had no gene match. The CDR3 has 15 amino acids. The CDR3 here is CASSPRQGWDEKLFF. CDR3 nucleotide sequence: TGTGCCAGCAGTCCCCGACAGGGATGGGATGAAAAACTGTTTTTT.

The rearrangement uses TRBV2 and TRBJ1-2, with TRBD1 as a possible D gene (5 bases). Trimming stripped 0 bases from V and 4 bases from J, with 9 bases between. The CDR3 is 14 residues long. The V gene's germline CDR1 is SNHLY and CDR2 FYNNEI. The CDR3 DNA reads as TGTGCCAGCAGTGAAGCGACAGCCTCCTATGGCTACACCTTC. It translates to CASSEATASYGYTF.

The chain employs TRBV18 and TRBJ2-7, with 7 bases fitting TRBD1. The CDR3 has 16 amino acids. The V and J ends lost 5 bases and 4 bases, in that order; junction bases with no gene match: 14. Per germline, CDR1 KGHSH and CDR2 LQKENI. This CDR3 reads CASSDGATGREYEQYF. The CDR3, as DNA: TGTGCCAGCTCAGACGGGGCGACAGGGAGAGAGTACGAGCAGTACTTC. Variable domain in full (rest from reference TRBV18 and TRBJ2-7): NAGVMQNPRHLVRRRGQEARLRCSPMKGHSHVYWYRQLPEEGLKFMVYLQKENIIDESGMPKERFSAEFPKEGPSILRIQQVVRGDSAAYFCASSDGATGREYEQYFGPGTRLTVT.

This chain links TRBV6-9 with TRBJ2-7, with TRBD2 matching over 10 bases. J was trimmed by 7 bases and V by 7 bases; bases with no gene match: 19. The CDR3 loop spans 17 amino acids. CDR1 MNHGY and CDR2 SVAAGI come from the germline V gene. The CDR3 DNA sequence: TGTGCCAGCACCCCTGGGGAGCGGGAGGGCCTCTCGGGGGAGCAGTACTTC. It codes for CASTPGEREGLSGEQYF.

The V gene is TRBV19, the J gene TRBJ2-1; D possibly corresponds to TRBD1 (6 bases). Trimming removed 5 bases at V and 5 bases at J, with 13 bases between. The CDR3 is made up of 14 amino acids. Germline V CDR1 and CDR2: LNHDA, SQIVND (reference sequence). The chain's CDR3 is CASSPRGDNNEQFF. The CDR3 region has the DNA TGTGCCAGTAGTCCCAGGGGCGACAACAATGAGCAGTTCTTC.

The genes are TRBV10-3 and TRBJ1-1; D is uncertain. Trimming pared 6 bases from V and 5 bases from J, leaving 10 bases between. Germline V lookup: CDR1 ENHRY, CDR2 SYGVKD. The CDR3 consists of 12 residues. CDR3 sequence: CAISGIRTEAFF. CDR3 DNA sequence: TGTGCCATCAGCGGTATCCGTACTGAAGCTTTCTTT.

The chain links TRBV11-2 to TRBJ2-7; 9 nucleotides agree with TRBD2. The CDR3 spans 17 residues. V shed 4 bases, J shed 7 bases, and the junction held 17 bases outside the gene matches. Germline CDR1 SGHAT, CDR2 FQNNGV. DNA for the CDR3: TGTGCCAGCAGCTCTTTGAGTGGGCTAGCGGGACGGGGAGAGCAGTACTTC. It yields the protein CASSSLSGLAGRGEQYF.